Each of the 9 T cell receptor beta chains below was sequenced from the same sample in a study of identical twins. Each CDR3 protein is one row after TCRdb ran MiXCR on the 5' RACE reads. The sample shows 500,000 or so distinct CDR3 sequences, roughly an eighth of them seen only once. These data were also filed under a second study, of yellow fever vaccine responses in identical twins.

Material for sequencing was CD4+ T cells sorted from blood. These receptors were collected from a woman between 18 and 29 years old in good health.

This clonotype was detected only a few times. The chain links TRBV5-1 to TRBJ2-2, with 7 bases identical to TRBD1. V trimming: 0 bases; J trimming: 4 bases; junction bases outside the gene matches: 9. CDR3 size: 17 residues. From germline, CDR1 is SGHRS and CDR2 YFSETQ. CDR3 DNA: TGCGCCAGCAGCTTGGCTAAACTGACAGGGTTCACCGGGGAGCTGTTTTTT. It encodes CASSLAKLTGFTGELFF.

J is TRBJ2-7 and V is TRBV10-2; tentatively, D is TRBD1 or TRBD2 (5 bases each). Germline CDR1 WSHSY, CDR2 SAAADI. Trimming shortened V by 3 bases and J by 6 bases, and 18 bases separated the two germline ends. CDR3 size: 15 residues. CDR3 bases: TGCGCCAGCAGTGATTCCGGGACCTACCTGGTCGAGCAGTACTTC. Translated, it gives CASSDSGTYLVEQYF.

This chain uses TRBV6-5 with TRBJ2-7; D might be TRBD2 (5 bases). The CDR3 sequence is 16 residues long. Trimming pared 0 bases from V and 3 bases from J, leaving 15 bases between. Per the germline V gene, CDR1 is MNHEY and CDR2 is SVGAGI. The CDR3 here is CASSYSLVSGNYEQYF. The CDR3 bases are TGTGCCAGCAGTTACTCGTTGGTTTCCGGGAACTACGAGCAGTACTTC.

The sample holds a few counts of this clonotype. The rearrangement links TRBV20-1 to TRBJ1-1, with 8 bases identical to TRBD1. Germline-derived CDR1 and CDR2 are DFQATT and SNEGSKA (reference sequence). The CDR3 contains 12 residues. V lost 2 bases, J lost 11 bases, and 7 bases stayed unmatched. CDR3 DNA: TGCAGTGCTAGACCTCAGGGGGCGCGGGCTTTCTTT. Amino acid sequence: CSARPQGARAFF.

A few counts support this clonotype. The gene calls are TRBV3-1 and TRBJ2-3; D remains unclear. V gave up 3 bases and J gave up 4 bases, with 11 bases separating them. Germline V gene sequence: CDR1 LGHDT, CDR2 YNNKEL (reference sequence). This CDR3 is built from 14 residues. In nucleotides, the CDR3 is TGTGCCAGCAGCCAGAAGGCAGGTTCAGATACGCAGTATTTT. This translates into CASSQKAGSDTQYF.

The chain links TRBV29-1 to TRBJ1-2; 7 bases map to TRBD1. The CDR3 contains 10 residues. J was trimmed by 4 bases and V by 7 bases; bases with no gene match: 0. Looked up from germline, CDR1 is SQVTM and CDR2 is ANQGSEA. The CDR3: CSGQGYGYTF. Here the CDR3 DNA reads TGCAGCGGACAGGGCTATGGCTACACCTTC.

The CDR3 protein is CASSLGTGFGYTF. Here the CDR3 DNA reads TGTGCCAGCAGTTTGGGGACAGGCTTCGGCTACACCTTC. The rearrangement joins TRBV12-3 or TRBV12-4 to TRBJ1-2; TRBD1 aligns across 8 bases. The V gene end was trimmed by 3 bases and the J gene end by 8 bases; junction bases not matched to a gene: 5. CDR3 size: 13 residues.

The chain couples TRBV29-1 to TRBJ2-3; D might be TRBD2 (5 bases). V was clipped by 5 bases and J by 2 bases, with 11 bases between them. The CDR3 has 13 residues. Germline V CDR1 and CDR2: SQVTM, ANQGSEA. Here the CDR3 reads CSVSRLHTDTQYF. The CDR3 nucleotides are TGCAGCGTTTCTAGACTACACACAGATACGCAGTATTTT.

This clonotype was observed many times. The chain employs TRBV18 and TRBJ2-7; 7 bases fit TRBD2. Trimming removed 3 bases from V and 3 bases from J; junction bases left unmatched: 2. CDR1 KGHSH and CDR2 LQKENI come from the germline V gene. This CDR3 has 13 residues. This CDR3 is CASSPGRDYEQYF. CDR3 sequence (DNA): TGTGCCAGCTCACCGGGGAGGGACTACGAGCAGTACTTC.